What follows are 27 T cell receptor beta chains derived from one specimen sequenced in a study of T cell changes during pregnancy in multiple sclerosis. TCRdb's copy holds only in-frame clones and misses some; the assay was immunoSEQ multiplex PCR. The sample lists approximately 61,000 clones, approximately 90% occurring once. Specimen: peripheral blood, collected after pregnancy. The receptors originated from a female donor in good health, enrolled as a control in a pregnancy study.

In this sample, this clone turned up once. V is TRBV18 and J is TRBJ2-1; the D is unclear. CDR1 and CDR2 from the germline V gene are KGHSH and LQKENI. This CDR3 comprises 15 residues. V was clipped by 3 bases and J by 1 base, with 10 bases between them. CDR3 sequence: CASSPTGFSYNEQFF. DNA for the CDR3: TGTGCCAGCTCACCGACTGGTTTTTCCTACAATGAGCAGTTCTTC.

The chain combines TRBV4-2 with TRBJ2-3, with D unresolved. CDR3 length equals 13 residues. CDR1 and CDR2 from the germline V gene are LGHNA and YNFKEQ. V was clipped by 1 base and J by 6 bases, with 8 bases between them. The CDR3 is CASSQATRDTQYF. The CDR3 DNA reads TGTGCCAGCAGCCAAGCTACGCGTGATACGCAGTATTTT.

This sequence joins TRBV5-4 and TRBJ2-2; possibly TRBD1 for D (6 bases). The V gene lost 0 bases and the J gene lost 3 bases, with 12 bases spanning the gap. Germline V gives CDR1 SGHNT, CDR2 YYREEE (reference sequence). CDR3 length equals 16 residues. The CDR3 spells CASSLGRDTYTGELFF. Written as DNA, the CDR3 is TGTGCCAGCAGCTTGGGTAGGGACACTTACACCGGGGAGCTGTTTTTT.

This chain connects TRBV18 to TRBJ1-5; 7 bases match TRBD1. The CDR3 loop spans 15 amino acids. The germline gives CDR1 KGHSH, CDR2 LQKENI. V trimming: 2 bases; J trimming: 1 base; junction bases outside the gene matches: 2. The CDR3 is CASSPGTVSNQPQHF. CDR3 bases: TGTGCCAGCTCACCAGGGACAGTCAGCAATCAGCCCCAGCATTTT. Filled out from reference TRBV18 and TRBJ1-5, the complete variable domain reads NAGVMQNPRHLVRRRGQEARLRCSPMKGHSHVYWYRQLPEEGLKFMVYLQKENIIDESGMPKERFSAEFPKEGPSILRIQQVVRGDSAAYFCASSPGTVSNQPQHFGDGTRLSIL.

The sample holds a few counts of this clone. The CDR3 spells CASSMGGGGTEAFF. The CDR3 DNA is TGTGCCTCATCGATGGGCGGAGGAGGCACTGAAGCTTTCTTT. The J gene is TRBJ1-1, the V gene TRBV30; D not resolved. Germline lookup yields CDR1 GTSNPN and CDR2 SVGIG (reference sequence). V lost 7 bases and J lost 4, with 19 bases in between. This CDR3 region has 14 residues.

In its sample, this clone was seen once. V and J are TRBV7-8 and TRBJ2-1, with 8 bases aligning to TRBD2. Germline trimming cut 4 bases from V and 6 bases from J; bases unmatched to any gene: 14. The CDR3 spans 17 residues. CDR1 SGHVS and CDR2 FQNEAQ come from the germline V gene. The CDR3 DNA reads as TGTGCCAGCAGCTCAAATAGCGGGACCATGAGTGGCAATGAGCAGTTCTTC. Translation: CASSSNSGTMSGNEQFF.

The CDR3 is CASSRDPTGAYYGYTF. The CDR3 nucleotides are TGTGCCAGCAGCCGAGACCCGACAGGCGCCTACTATGGCTACACCTTC. This sequence joins TRBV14 and TRBJ1-2, with D perhaps TRBD1 (6 bases). CDR3 size: 16 residues. Trimming shortened V by 4 bases and J by 3 bases, and 18 bases separated the two germline ends. Germline V lookup: CDR1 SGHDN, CDR2 FVKESK.

CDR3 nucleotide sequence: TGTGCCAGCAGTGACGGGACAGGGAACACTGAAGCTTTCTTT. Protein product: CASSDGTGNTEAFF. The chain couples TRBV6-1 to TRBJ1-1; 8 nucleotides agree with TRBD1. Germline values: CDR1 MNHNS, CDR2 SASEGT. The CDR3 has 14 amino acids. V lost 3 bases, J lost 1 base, and 1 base stayed unmatched.

The CDR3: CASRDRASNQPQHF. In DNA, the CDR3 is TGCGCCAGCAGGGACAGGGCCAGCAATCAGCCCCAGCATTTT. The rearrangement links TRBV10-2 to TRBJ1-5; 8 nucleotides align to TRBD1. CDR3 length equals 14 residues. V shed 6 bases, J shed 1 base, and the junction held 2 bases outside the gene matches. Germline V gives CDR1 WSHSY, CDR2 SAAADI.

This chain links TRBV4-1 with TRBJ1-4, with TRBD1 identical over 7 bases. The CDR3 contains 16 residues. Germline V gene sequence: CDR1 MGHRA, CDR2 YSYEKL. V was clipped by 3 bases and J by 3 bases; unmatched bases: 7. The CDR3 region has the DNA TGCGCCAGCAGCCATGACAGGGAGGAGGCTAATGAAAAACTGTTTTTT. It is translated as CASSHDREEANEKLFF.

This chain connects TRBV2 to TRBJ1-1, with 7 bases fitting TRBD1. In germline, CDR1 is SNHLY, CDR2 FYNNEI. The J segment lost 0 bases and the V segment lost 6 bases, leaving 4 bases of the junction unmatched. The CDR3 sequence is 14 residues long. CDR3 DNA: TGTGCCAGCAGAGACAGGGAGATGAACACTGAAGCTTTCTTT. It translates to CASRDREMNTEAFF.

This chain uses TRBV11-3 with TRBJ2-3, with 7 bases identical to TRBD2. From germline, CDR1 is SGHNT and CDR2 YENEEA. The CDR3 is 14 residues long. Trimming cost V 3 bases and J 4 bases; bases outside gene matches: 4. CDR3 loop: CASSFRTRADTQYF. Here the CDR3 DNA reads TGTGCCAGCAGCTTTCGGACTAGGGCAGATACGCAGTATTTT.

The CDR3 is CASSLGTRTSGELFF. CDR3 in DNA: TGTGCCAGCAGCCTCGGGACTAGAACATCCGGGGAGCTGTTTTTT. The chain uses TRBV5-4 and TRBJ2-2; 8 bases match TRBD2. CDR3 length equals 15 residues. CDR1 SGHNT and CDR2 YYREEE come from the germline V gene (reference sequence). V shed 4 bases, J shed 6 bases, and the junction held 8 bases outside the gene matches.

CDR3 sequence reads: CASSQTGERNSPLHF. The CDR3 DNA reads TGCGCCAGCAGCCAAACAGGGGAAAGGAATTCACCCCTCCACTTT. The chain links TRBV4-1 to TRBJ1-6, with 7 bases matching TRBD1. The CDR3 totals 15 residues. Germline V lookup: CDR1 MGHRA, CDR2 YSYEKL. V lost 2 bases and J lost 7; bases outside the gene matches: 5.

The V gene is TRBV5-4, the J gene TRBJ1-6, with 10 bases identical to TRBD1. Germline assignment: CDR1 SGHNT and CDR2 YYREEE (reference sequence). Trimming cost V 3 bases and J 7 bases; bases outside gene matches: 1. This CDR3 region has 14 residues. CDR3 in amino acids: CASSWGQGNSPLHF. In nucleotides, the CDR3 is TGTGCCAGCAGCTGGGGACAGGGGAATTCACCCCTCCACTTT.

This clone turned up a few times. The chain links TRBV2 to TRBJ2-7, with D maybe TRBD2 (5 bases). V gave up 7 bases and J gave up 0 bases, with 13 bases separating them. The V gene's germline CDR1 is SNHLY and CDR2 FYNNEI. CDR3 length equals 14 residues. In DNA, the CDR3 is TGTGCCAGCACCGAAATAGGACTCTCCTACGAGCAGTACTTC. Translation: CASTEIGLSYEQYF.

The V gene is TRBV4-1, the J gene TRBJ2-1, with a weak D call TRBD1 (6 bases). Germline V CDR1 and CDR2: MGHRA, YSYEKL. Trimming shortened V by 3 bases and J by 2 bases, and 11 bases separated the two germline ends. The CDR3 loop spans 15 amino acids. The CDR3 sequence is CASSQSGQPYNEQFF. The CDR3 DNA is TGCGCCAGCAGCCAGTCGGGACAACCCTACAATGAGCAGTTCTTC.

V is TRBV7-9 and J is TRBJ1-1; 7 positions agree with TRBD1. The CDR3 is 14 amino acids. The trim removed 5 bases at V and 3 bases at J, leaving 6 bases unmatched. CDR1 is SEHNR, CDR2 FQNEAQ, per germline (reference sequence). The CDR3 nucleotides read TGTGCCAGCAGCCCGTCAGGGGGTGACACTGAAGCTTTCTTT. Translating it yields CASSPSGGDTEAFF.

The gene calls are TRBV4-1 and TRBJ1-2; D remains unclear. Germline-derived CDR1 and CDR2 are MGHRA and YSYEKL. The CDR3 sequence is 13 residues long. V was trimmed by 0 bases and J by 8 bases, leaving 10 bases between them. Here the CDR3 reads CASSQEWGGGYTF. The CDR3 bases are TGCGCCAGCAGCCAAGAATGGGGAGGCGGCTACACCTTC.

This rearrangement joins TRBV2 to TRBJ2-2; 14 positions match TRBD2. Germline CDR1 is SNHLY and CDR2 is FYNNEI. V was pared by 8 bases and J by 3 bases, with 2 bases of the junction left unmatched. The CDR3 totals 15 residues. The CDR3 coding sequence is TGTGCCAGCGCGGGACTAGCGGGAGACACCGGGGAGCTGTTTTTT. Translation gives CASAGLAGDTGELFF.

V gene TRBV15 combines with J gene TRBJ1-5, with D possibly TRBD1 on 5 matching bases. There are 16 residues in the CDR3. Germline lookup yields CDR1 LNHNV and CDR2 YYDKDF (reference sequence). The germline V and J ends were trimmed by 3 bases and 4 bases, with 16 bases remaining between them. CDR3 sequence reads: CATSRGGRTQNQPQHF. The CDR3 nucleotides read TGTGCCACCAGCAGGGGAGGTAGGACACAGAATCAGCCCCAGCATTTT. Drawing the rest from reference TRBV15 and TRBJ1-5, the complete variable domain is DAMVIQNPRYQVTQFGKPVTLSCSQTLNHNVMYWYQQKSSQAPKLLFHYYDKDFNNEADTPDNFQSRRPNTSFCFLDIRSPGLGDTAMYLCATSRGGRTQNQPQHFGDGTRLSIL.

Remarks on this clone: Other nucleotide sequences from this sample produce the same CDR3. The CDR3 spells CASSSGRLAGDNEQFF. Written as DNA, the CDR3 is TGTGCCAGCAGCTCCGGCCGACTAGCGGGGGACAATGAGCAGTTCTTC. The V and J genes are TRBV27 and TRBJ2-1; 12 nucleotides match TRBD2. The CDR3 length is 16 residues. The ends lost 6 bases at V and 5 bases at J; junction bases unmatched: 8. Germline CDR1 reads MNHEY; CDR2 reads SMNVEV (reference sequence).

This chain joins TRBV6-4 and TRBJ2-7, with TRBD1 identical over 9 bases. This CDR3 region has 11 residues. J gave up 12 bases and V 2 bases, and 2 bases lay outside the gene matches. CDR1 is MRHNA and CDR2 is SNTAGT in the germline V gene. CDR3 protein: CASSDGTGTYF. CDR3 sequence (DNA): TGTGCCAGCAGTGACGGGACAGGGACGTACTTC.

The gene calls are TRBV6-1 and TRBJ2-7, with D possibly being TRBD2 (6 bases). The germline V and J ends were trimmed by 0 bases and 7 bases, with 16 bases remaining between them. CDR1 is MNHNS, CDR2 SASEGT, per germline. The CDR3 consists of 15 residues. The DNA of the CDR3 is TGTGCCAGCAGTGAAGCGGGTTTTTCGGCGGGGGAGCAGTACTTC. It codes for CASSEAGFSAGEQYF.

The chain is built from TRBV5-4 and TRBJ2-5; 9 nucleotides align to TRBD1. CDR1 is SGHNT, CDR2 YYREEE, per germline (reference sequence). V trimming: 2 bases; J trimming: 5 bases; junction bases outside the gene matches: 4. The length of the CDR3 is 14 residues. The CDR3 bases are TGTGCCAGCAGCTTACAGGGGGCGCGGGAGACCCAGTACTTC. Encoded protein: CASSLQGARETQYF.

To note about this clone: One junction end disagrees with the germline gene, perhaps due to a read error. V is TRBV9 and J is TRBJ2-3; D remains unclear. The germline V gene encodes CDR1 SGDLS and CDR2 YYNGEE. The CDR3 is made up of 8 amino acids. In DNA form, the CDR3 reads TGTGCCAGCAGCCCAACGGTGTTT. The encoded protein is CASSPTVF.

In nucleotides, the CDR3 is TGTGCCAGCAGCATCTCTAGCGGTCAGCCCTACGAGCAGTACTTC. Translating it yields CASSISSGQPYEQYF. V and J are TRBV21-1 and TRBJ2-7; the DNA was not used to check the table's D call, TRBD2. TRBV21-1 counts as a pseudogene. The CDR3 loop spans 15 amino acids.